Shown below are 21 T cell receptor beta chains from a single sample sequenced in a study of cytomegalovirus exposure and HLA in healthy donors. The study ran its PCR with 60 Vbeta and 13 Jbeta primers. The assay was immunoSEQ multiplex PCR, and TCRdb's table has in-frame clones only and misses some. The sample lists some 150,000 clones, approximately 72% seen once, with about 3% in the top ten. The sequenced material came from PBMCs. The receptors originated from a young man in good health and CMV-seronegative.

This clone was observed a handful of times. The genes are TRBV7-3 and TRBJ2-1, with 7 nucleotides matching TRBD1. The CDR3 length is 15 residues. Trimming removed 2 bases from V and 7 bases from J; junction bases left unmatched: 8. Germline assignment: CDR1 SGHTA and CDR2 FQGTGA. CDR3 loop: CASSLFGDRVNEQFF. CDR3 nucleotides: TGTGCCAGCAGCTTATTTGGCGACAGGGTGAATGAGCAGTTCTTC.

This sequence joins TRBV27 and TRBJ1-1; 7 nucleotides line up with TRBD1. Germline assignment: CDR1 MNHEY and CDR2 SMNVEV (reference sequence). Trimming removed 3 bases from V and 8 bases from J; junction bases left unmatched: 6. The CDR3 covers 13 residues. CDR3 coding DNA: TGTGCCAGCAGTTTTAAAGGGACAGTCGAAGCTTTCTTT. This translates into CASSFKGTVEAFF.

As to this clone: This sample also contains other DNA sequences that code for the same CDR3. The V call is TRBV11-2, the J call TRBJ1-1; D is unresolved. Between the trimmed V and J ends, which lost 2 bases and 2 bases, there was a span of 9 bases. The germline CDR1 and CDR2 sequences are SGHAT and FQNNGV. This CDR3 contains 14 residues. The CDR3 bases are TGTGCCAGCAGCTTAAAGCGGTTAAACACTGAAGCTTTCTTT. This sequence encodes CASSLKRLNTEAFF.

The genes are TRBV6-5 and TRBJ2-2, with 7 bases lining up with TRBD1. Per germline, CDR1 MNHEY and CDR2 SVGAGI. J gave up 7 bases and V 6 bases, and 11 bases lay outside the gene matches. The CDR3 spans 15 residues. CDR3 region: CASSKYRGSGGELFF. The CDR3 region has the DNA TGTGCCAGCAGCAAATACAGGGGAAGCGGCGGGGAGCTGTTTTTT.

J is TRBJ2-5 and V is TRBV9, with TRBD2 matching 8 bases. The CDR3 totals 15 residues. Germline V gives CDR1 SGDLS, CDR2 YYNGEE. The V segment lost 1 base and the J segment 1 base; nucleotides outside the gene matches: 3. In DNA form, the CDR3 reads TGTGCCAGCAGCGTAATAGCGGGGTCCCAAGAGACCCAGTACTTC. This translates into CASSVIAGSQETQYF. The full variable domain, completed using reference TRBV9 and TRBJ2-5, is DSGVTQTPKHLITATGQRVTLRCSPRSGDLSVYWYQQSLDQGLQFLIQYYNGEERAKGNILERFSAQQFPDLHSELNLSSLELGDSALYFCASSVIAGSQETQYFGPGTRLLVL.

This clone was seen once. The chain joins TRBV9 to TRBJ1-2, with 7 nucleotides matching TRBD1. Germline V gene data show CDR1 as SGDLS and CDR2 as YYNGEE. There are 14 residues in the CDR3. V trimming: 2 bases; J trimming: 0 bases; junction bases outside the gene matches: 1. CDR3 bases: TGTGCCAGCAGCGTGACAGGGTCTAACTATGGCTACACCTTC. Its translation: CASSVTGSNYGYTF.

Only a few counts were recorded for this clone. The chain combines TRBV2 with TRBJ2-5; D is possibly TRBD1 (5 bases). Trimming took 5 bases from V and 4 from J, leaving 11 bases between them. There are 13 residues in the CDR3. CDR1 is SNHLY, CDR2 FYNNEI, per germline. CDR3 sequence: CASSTQGTETQYF. Here the CDR3 DNA reads TGTGCCAGCAGTACCCAGGGTACAGAGACCCAGTACTTC.

The chain is built from TRBV30 and TRBJ1-2; 7 positions agree with TRBD1. With V trimmed by 5 bases and J by 5 bases, 8 bases remained unmatched. Germline CDR1 GTSNPN, CDR2 SVGIG (reference sequence). This CDR3 is 13 amino acids long. In DNA form, the CDR3 reads TGTGCCTGGGGAGGGGACAGTCGGTATGGCTACACCTTC. The encoded protein is CAWGGDSRYGYTF.

The CDR3 reads CASSLGLSTDTQYF. Here the CDR3 DNA reads TGTGCCAGCAGCTTAGGACTTAGCACAGATACGCAGTATTTT. The chain recombines TRBV7-9 with TRBJ2-3; D is uncertain. The CDR3 loop spans 14 amino acids. Germline CDR1 and CDR2: SEHNR and FQNEAQ (reference sequence). Between the trimmed V and J ends, which lost 1 base and 0 bases, there was a span of 5 bases.

J is TRBJ1-2 and V is TRBV5-4; 9 bases align to TRBD1. Looked up from germline, CDR1 is SGHNT and CDR2 is YYREEE (reference sequence). The trim removed 4 bases at V and 5 bases at J, leaving 12 bases unmatched. The length of the CDR3 is 16 residues. The CDR3 sequence: CASSLATGGSGYGYTF. DNA of the CDR3: TGTGCCAGCAGCCTCGCGACAGGGGGGAGTGGGTATGGCTACACCTTC.

This clone was observed a handful of times. The chain joins TRBV7-9 to TRBJ2-5; possibly TRBD1 for D (5 bases). The CDR3 has 15 residues. Germline lookup yields CDR1 SEHNR and CDR2 FQNEAQ (reference sequence). V was shortened by 2 bases and J by 6 bases, with 16 bases between the two germline ends. CDR3 nucleotides: TGTGCCAGCAGCTTAAGACAGCCATTTAGGAAGACCCAGTACTTC. Translation: CASSLRQPFRKTQYF.

The sample holds a few counts of this clone. The junction does not match germline at one end; this may be a read error. This sequence joins TRBV4-3 and TRBJ1-1, with D hard to call. This CDR3 contains 15 residues. The germline V gene encodes CDR1 LGHNA and CDR2 YSLEER. CDR3 amino acids: CASSQSFPTNPEAFF. The CDR3 coding sequence is TGCGCCAGCAGCCAATCCTTTCCTACGAACCCTGAAGCTTTCTTT.

The chain couples TRBV19 to TRBJ1-3; TRBD1 matches 7 bases. Germline V gives CDR1 LNHDA, CDR2 SQIVND (reference sequence). The CDR3 loop spans 16 amino acids. J was trimmed by 0 bases and V by 7 bases; bases with no gene match: 9. The CDR3 region has the DNA TGTGCCAGTAAAGAGCGACAGGGTCGCTCTGGAAACACCATATATTTT. The encoded protein is CASKERQGRSGNTIYF.

This clone showed up just a few times. The J gene is TRBJ1-1, the V gene TRBV9; TRBD1 is a possible D gene (5 bases). The CDR3 has 12 amino acids. Trimming cost V 3 bases and J 4 bases, with 7 bases left between them. CDR1 and CDR2 from the germline V gene are SGDLS and YYNGEE. The CDR3 loop reads CASSAGGTEAFF. DNA for the CDR3: TGTGCCAGCAGCGCCGGGGGCACTGAAGCTTTCTTT.

The chain combines TRBV11-2 with TRBJ2-2, with D perhaps TRBD1 (6 bases). Trimming pared 3 bases from V and 2 bases from J, leaving 10 bases between. The CDR3 loop spans 15 amino acids. The germline V gene has CDR1 SGHAT and CDR2 FQNNGV. The CDR3 sequence: CASSFGGGNTGELFF. The CDR3 nucleotides read TGTGCCAGCAGCTTTGGGGGCGGTAACACCGGGGAGCTGTTTTTT.

The chain recombines TRBV6-1 with TRBJ2-7; the D gene is possibly TRBD1 (6 bases). The CDR3 spans 16 residues. Trimming cost V 3 bases and J 0 bases, with 15 bases left between them. CDR1 and CDR2 from the germline V gene are MNHNS and SASEGT. The CDR3 coding sequence is TGTGCCAGCAGTGAGGGGCAGGGGTCTACCTCCTACGAGCAGTACGTC. It yields the protein CASSEGQGSTSYEQYV.

The rearrangement joins TRBV4-1 to TRBJ2-1; the D gene is possibly TRBD2 (6 bases). The germline gives CDR1 MGHRA, CDR2 YSYEKL. The CDR3 totals 13 residues. The V end was cut by 0 bases, the J end by 15 bases, with 15 bases between. CDR3 loop: CASSQEGGAGLFF. CDR3 coding DNA: TGCGCCAGCAGCCAAGAAGGAGGGGCAGGTCTGTTCTTC.

The rearrangement joins TRBV28 to TRBJ1-6; 7 bases agree with TRBD1. Germline V gene sequence: CDR1 MDHEN, CDR2 SYDVKM. The CDR3 is 16 residues long. V was pared by 2 bases and J by 7 bases, with 8 bases of the junction left unmatched. The CDR3 sequence: CASSLGRQGVNSPLHF. CDR3 in DNA: TGTGCCAGCAGTTTAGGTAGACAGGGCGTAAATTCACCCCTCCACTTT. The whole variable domain, remainder taken from reference TRBV28 and TRBJ1-6, is DVKVTQSSRYLVKRTGEKVFLECVQDMDHENMFWYRQDPGLGLRLIYFSYDVKMKEKGDIPEGYSVSREKKERFSLILESASTNQTSMYLCASSLGRQGVNSPLHFGNGTRLTVT.

V is TRBV6-1 and J is TRBJ1-4, with D possibly matching TRBD1 (5 bases). Trimming took 5 bases from V and 2 from J, leaving 9 bases between them. The germline CDR1 and CDR2 sequences are MNHNS and SASEGT. The CDR3 runs to 14 residues. The DNA of the CDR3 is TGTGCCAGCAGTTGGGGCCTTACTAATGAAAAACTGTTTTTT. Amino acids: CASSWGLTNEKLFF.

This clone was recorded once. The V and J genes are TRBV5-1 and TRBJ1-3, with 11 bases lining up with TRBD1. Trimming at V came to 7 bases and at J to 8 bases, leaving 5 bases not matched to a gene. This CDR3 contains 13 residues. Germline-derived CDR1 and CDR2 are SGHRS and YFSETQ. In DNA form, the CDR3 reads TGCGCCAGCGCCAAGGGACAGGGGGACACCATATATTTT. Protein product: CASAKGQGDTIYF.

A word on this clone: The junction differs from germline at one of its ends, possibly a read error. J is TRBJ2-6 and V is TRBV6-6; perhaps TRBD2 as D (6 bases). CDR1 and CDR2 (germline): MNHNY, SVGAGI (reference sequence). The CDR3 length is 13 residues. The CDR3 loop reads CASGRTGANGLTF. CDR3 nucleotides: TGTGCCAGCGGGAGGACTGGGGCCAACGGCCTGACTTTC.